The rows below give T cell receptor beta chains drawn from one sample of a study of blood T cell repertoires in COVID-19. Assay used: immunoSEQ multiplex PCR; TCRdb lists only in-frame clones, some missing. The data show 150,000 or so clones, more than 75% seen once. The specimen sequenced was peripheral blood. All receptors derive from a woman aged 45-60 years with COVID-19, enrolled during active disease. CDR3s leave out the opening cysteine and the closing phenylalanine or tryptophan. A D gene is named only where the DNA matches it firmly. A row's size may be missing; if present it is once, few, many or a size class.

D	V	J	size	CDR3
TRBD2	TRBV5-1	TRBJ2-3	-	ASSEAGDGTDTQY
TRBD1	TRBV7-3	TRBJ2-7	-	ASRRPGQGVSEQY
-	TRBV3-1/TRBV3-2	TRBJ1-2	-	ASDGGGGYGYT
TRBD2	TRBV6-2/TRBV6-3	TRBJ2-3	few	ASSSLAGLRTDTQY
TRBD1	TRBV7-7	TRBJ2-5	-	ASSLEATGGGWGLRETQY
-	TRBV27	TRBJ2-7	-	ASMPDFSYEQY
-	TRBV27	TRBJ1-2	-	ASTNREGGYT
-	TRBV6-5	TRBJ1-6	few	ASSPNKNSPLH
-	TRBV7-2	TRBJ1-1	-	ASSLMGRANTEAF
TRBD1	TRBV27	TRBJ1-1	-	ASRRQGARTEAF
-	TRBV7-6	TRBJ2-5	-	ASSLVQGAETQY
-	TRBV11-2	TRBJ2-3	-	ASSLDATATDTQY
-	TRBV5-6	TRBJ1-4	-	ASSSHPGDNEKLF
-	TRBV2	TRBJ1-2	-	ASSVSGGIHGYT
TRBD1	TRBV10-3	TRBJ2-7	-	AISEWGQGAHEQY
TRBD1	TRBV6-5	TRBJ1-2	-	ASSQGTGGSYGYT
TRBD2	TRBV3-1/TRBV3-2	TRBJ2-3	-	ASSLSGGPDTQY
TRBD1	TRBV6-6	TRBJ1-2	-	ASSYTGAYGYT
-	TRBV29-1	TRBJ1-1	few	SVARTDITEAF
TRBD1	TRBV6-4	TRBJ2-3	few	ASSEGQGKDTQY
-	TRBV4-2	TRBJ2-7	-	ASSQDTPGNYEQY
-	TRBV4-1	TRBJ1-1	-	ASSQADRLYEAF
-	TRBV5-6	TRBJ2-7	-	ASSLFARVAYEQY
-	TRBV5-1	TRBJ2-1	-	ASSLQGSSYNEQF
-	TRBV7-7	TRBJ2-5	-	ASSLGQKETQY
-	TRBV13	TRBJ1-2	-	ASNSYRVLNYGYT
-	TRBV4-2	TRBJ1-1	once	ASSQDGGRTGMNTEAF
-	TRBV2	TRBJ1-2	-	ASSEDGGVGYGYT